The 19 T cell receptor beta chains below come from one sample, sequenced in a study of OX40 agonist ivuxolimab in advanced cancers. This table comes from immunoSEQ multiplex PCR, and its TCRdb copy is limited to in-frame clones, with some not included. The sample lists tens of thousands of clones; 70% to 90% were seen once. The sample in question was CD4+ or CD8+ T cells sorted from blood, obtained in a trial of the OX40 agonist ivuxolimab. These receptors came from an adult with an advanced solid tumor such as melanoma, head and neck, liver or kidney cancer.

V and J are TRBV4-2 and TRBJ2-7, with D perhaps TRBD1 or TRBD2 (5 bases each). The V end lost 0 bases, the J end lost 4 bases, and 16 bases lay between the germline ends. The length of the CDR3 is 16 residues. Germline V gene sequence: CDR1 LGHNA, CDR2 YNFKEQ. CDR3 coding DNA: TGTGCCAGCAGCCAAGATCTATGGGGGTTGGGGTACGAGCAGTACTTC. As protein: CASSQDLWGLGYEQYF.

The J gene is TRBJ1-1, the V gene TRBV28; TRBD1 might be the D (6 bases). Per the germline V gene, CDR1 is MDHEN and CDR2 is SYDVKM. This CDR3 comprises 15 residues. The V and J ends lost 4 bases and 0 bases respectively, with 12 bases between them. In nucleotides, the CDR3 is TGTGCCAGCAGTTCCGGGACACCAATGAACACTGAAGCTTTCTTT. This codes for CASSSGTPMNTEAFF. Complete variable domain (other parts from reference TRBV28 and TRBJ1-1): DVKVTQSSRYLVKRTGEKVFLECVQDMDHENMFWYRQDPGLGLRLIYFSYDVKMKEKGDIPEGYSVSREKKERFSLILESASTNQTSMYLCASSSGTPMNTEAFFGQGTRLTVV.

This chain uses TRBV10-3 with TRBJ2-5, with 10 bases aligning to TRBD2. The CDR3 totals 16 residues. Germline CDR1 reads ENHRY; CDR2 reads SYGVKD. With 0 bases clipped from V and 5 bases from J, the junction kept 6 bases outside the gene matches. CDR3 residues: CAISESPTSGIETQYF. As DNA, the CDR3 is TGTGCCATCAGTGAGTCCCCCACTAGCGGGATTGAGACCCAGTACTTC.

The J gene is TRBJ2-7, the V gene TRBV18, with 9 bases matching TRBD1. Germline CDR1 and CDR2: KGHSH and LQKENI. This CDR3 region has 15 residues. The ends lost 5 bases at V and 4 bases at J; junction bases unmatched: 9. CDR3 DNA sequence: TGTGCCAGCTCATCCAAACCCGGACAGGGGTACGAGCAGTACTTC. Protein product: CASSSKPGQGYEQYF.

Here the CDR3 DNA reads TGTGCCAGCAGCTTAGCCTGGATGGGGGGCGTTGGAGATACGCAGTATTTT. This sequence encodes CASSLAWMGGVGDTQYF. The chain carries TRBV7-2 and TRBJ2-3; D tentatively reads TRBD1 or TRBD2 (6 bases each). The CDR3 is 17 residues long. The germline gives CDR1 SGHTA, CDR2 FQGNSA. V was clipped by 0 bases and J by 5 bases, with 18 bases between them.

CDR3 residues: CAISARVDTEAFF. The CDR3 coding sequence is TGTGCCATCAGTGCAAGGGTTGACACTGAAGCTTTCTTT. The chain uses TRBV10-3 and TRBJ1-1; D is undetermined. The CDR3 length is 13 residues. CDR1 and CDR2 from the germline V gene are ENHRY and SYGVKD. Trimming took off 4 bases at V and 3 bases at J, with 9 bases between the two ends.

This clone was observed once. CDR3 nucleotide sequence: TGTGCCAGTAGTATCATACGGGGTAGCCAGCGGAGCACCGGGGAGCTGTTTTTT. Translating gives CASSIIRGSQRSTGELFF. This chain connects TRBV19 to TRBJ2-2, with D maybe TRBD2 (5 bases). CDR1 is LNHDA and CDR2 is SQIVND in the germline V gene (reference sequence). Trimming removed 3 bases at V and 4 bases at J, with 21 bases between. The CDR3 runs 18 residues.

DNA for the CDR3: TGTGCCAGCAGGACAGGGAAAGGCACCGGGGAGCTGTTTTTT. Translated: CASRTGKGTGELFF. The chain links TRBV2 to TRBJ2-2; 7 nucleotides agree with TRBD1. The J segment lost 4 bases and the V segment lost 6 bases, leaving 5 bases of the junction unmatched. CDR1 and CDR2 from the germline V gene are SNHLY and FYNNEI. CDR3 length: 14 amino acids. Variable domain in full (rest from reference TRBV2 and TRBJ2-2): EPEVTQTPSHQVTQMGQEVILRCVPISNHLYFYWYRQILGQKVEFLVSFYNNEISEKSEIFDDQFSVERPDGSNFTLKIRSTKLEDSAMYFCASRTGKGTGELFFGEGSRLTVL.

This clone was found once. The V gene is TRBV11-3, the J gene TRBJ2-2, with TRBD1 matching over 7 bases. The CDR3 sequence is 14 residues long. Germline-derived CDR1 and CDR2 are SGHNT and YENEEA. The V gene end was trimmed by 5 bases and the J gene end by 7 bases; junction bases not matched to a gene: 7. CDR3 loop: CASSQGGAGGELFF. The CDR3 DNA is TGTGCCAGCAGCCAAGGGGGCGCGGGCGGGGAGCTGTTTTTT.

The J gene is TRBJ2-6, the V gene TRBV19, with TRBD1 as a possible D gene (6 bases). CDR1 is LNHDA and CDR2 is SQIVND in the germline V gene (reference sequence). Trimming stripped 3 bases from V and 1 base from J, with 10 bases between. This CDR3 contains 16 residues. The CDR3 DNA reads TGTGCCAGTAGTATTACAGGGAATTCTGGGGCCAACGTCCTGACTTTC. It is translated as CASSITGNSGANVLTF.

V and J are TRBV6-5 and TRBJ2-5; D is uncertain. CDR3 length: 15 amino acids. The ends were cut back, 4 bases at V and 2 bases at J, with 14 bases in the middle. Germline assignment: CDR1 MNHEY and CDR2 SVGAGI. The CDR3, as DNA: TGTGCCAGCAGTTGGTCGCGGACGCAACAAGAGACCCAGTACTTC. This codes for CASSWSRTQQETQYF.

The chain employs TRBV5-1 and TRBJ2-5, with 8 bases aligning to TRBD2. Unmatched junction bases numbered 3, after V lost 0 bases and J lost 5 bases. The CDR3 is 14 residues long. The V gene's germline CDR1 is SGHRS and CDR2 YFSETQ. The CDR3 loop reads CASSLDSGGETQYF. The CDR3 DNA sequence: TGCGCCAGCAGCTTGGATTCGGGAGGGGAGACCCAGTACTTC.

The genes are TRBV5-1 and TRBJ1-1; D is ambiguous. This CDR3 is 14 amino acids long. Germline V gene sequence: CDR1 SGHRS, CDR2 YFSETQ. The V end was cut by 1 base, the J end by 0 bases, with 7 bases between. The CDR3 coding sequence is TGCGCCAGCAGCTTGTACAGTATGAACACTGAAGCTTTCTTT. Amino acid sequence: CASSLYSMNTEAFF.

The chain carries TRBV28 and TRBJ1-4; D is undetermined. Germline CDR1 MDHEN, CDR2 SYDVKM. The CDR3 covers 14 residues. V lost 5 bases and J lost 3, with 10 bases in between. The CDR3 loop reads CASSPPDPNEKLFF. The CDR3 DNA reads TGTGCCAGCAGTCCACCGGACCCTAATGAAAAACTGTTTTTT.

J is TRBJ2-7 and V is TRBV7-6; D not certain. Germline V gene data show CDR1 as SGHVS and CDR2 as FNYEAQ. Trimming cost V 5 bases and J 5 bases, with 13 bases left between them. The CDR3 has 13 amino acids. The CDR3: CASSARPNNEQYF. As DNA, the CDR3 is TGTGCCAGCAGCGCACGGCCCAACAACGAGCAGTACTTC.

The rearrangement joins TRBV18 to TRBJ1-1, with D possibly being TRBD1 (6 bases). Trimming took off 6 bases at V and 0 bases at J, with 11 bases between the two ends. The CDR3 is made up of 14 amino acids. Germline V gene lookup returns CDR1 KGHSH and CDR2 LQKENI. CDR3 coding DNA: TGTGCCAGCTCTCTCGGACAGATGAACACTGAAGCTTTCTTT. Encoded protein: CASSLGQMNTEAFF.

In its sample, this clone was seen a few times. Other DNA sequences from this sample encode an identical CDR3 as well. In DNA form, the CDR3 reads TGCGCCAGCAGCCAGTGGCGAGGAGAGACCCAGTACTTC. Its translation is CASSQWRGETQYF. The chain employs TRBV4-1 and TRBJ2-5, with no clear D. This CDR3 contains 13 residues. Germline CDR1 reads MGHRA; CDR2 reads YSYEKL. With 3 bases removed from V and 4 bases from J, the gap between germline ends came to 9 bases.

The J gene is TRBJ2-5, the V gene TRBV6-6, with D possibly being TRBD1 or TRBD2 (5 bases each). The J call is in doubt because the DNA end fits TRBJ2-7 better. Germline CDR1 is MNHNY and CDR2 is SVGAGI (reference sequence). This CDR3 spans 14 amino acids. CDR3 sequence reads: CASTHMGPSYEQYF. The CDR3 DNA is TGTGCCAGCACCCACATGGGACCATCCTACGAGCAGTACTTC.

The chain links TRBV10-1 to TRBJ2-2; D perhaps matches TRBD1 (8 bases). From germline, CDR1 is WNHNN and CDR2 SYGVQD (reference sequence). Trimming took 5 bases from V and 1 from J, leaving 11 bases between them. CDR3 size: 15 residues. The CDR3 sequence is CASSTGGENTGELFF. As DNA, the CDR3 is TGCGCCAGCAGTACAGGGGGGGAGAACACCGGGGAGCTGTTTTTT.